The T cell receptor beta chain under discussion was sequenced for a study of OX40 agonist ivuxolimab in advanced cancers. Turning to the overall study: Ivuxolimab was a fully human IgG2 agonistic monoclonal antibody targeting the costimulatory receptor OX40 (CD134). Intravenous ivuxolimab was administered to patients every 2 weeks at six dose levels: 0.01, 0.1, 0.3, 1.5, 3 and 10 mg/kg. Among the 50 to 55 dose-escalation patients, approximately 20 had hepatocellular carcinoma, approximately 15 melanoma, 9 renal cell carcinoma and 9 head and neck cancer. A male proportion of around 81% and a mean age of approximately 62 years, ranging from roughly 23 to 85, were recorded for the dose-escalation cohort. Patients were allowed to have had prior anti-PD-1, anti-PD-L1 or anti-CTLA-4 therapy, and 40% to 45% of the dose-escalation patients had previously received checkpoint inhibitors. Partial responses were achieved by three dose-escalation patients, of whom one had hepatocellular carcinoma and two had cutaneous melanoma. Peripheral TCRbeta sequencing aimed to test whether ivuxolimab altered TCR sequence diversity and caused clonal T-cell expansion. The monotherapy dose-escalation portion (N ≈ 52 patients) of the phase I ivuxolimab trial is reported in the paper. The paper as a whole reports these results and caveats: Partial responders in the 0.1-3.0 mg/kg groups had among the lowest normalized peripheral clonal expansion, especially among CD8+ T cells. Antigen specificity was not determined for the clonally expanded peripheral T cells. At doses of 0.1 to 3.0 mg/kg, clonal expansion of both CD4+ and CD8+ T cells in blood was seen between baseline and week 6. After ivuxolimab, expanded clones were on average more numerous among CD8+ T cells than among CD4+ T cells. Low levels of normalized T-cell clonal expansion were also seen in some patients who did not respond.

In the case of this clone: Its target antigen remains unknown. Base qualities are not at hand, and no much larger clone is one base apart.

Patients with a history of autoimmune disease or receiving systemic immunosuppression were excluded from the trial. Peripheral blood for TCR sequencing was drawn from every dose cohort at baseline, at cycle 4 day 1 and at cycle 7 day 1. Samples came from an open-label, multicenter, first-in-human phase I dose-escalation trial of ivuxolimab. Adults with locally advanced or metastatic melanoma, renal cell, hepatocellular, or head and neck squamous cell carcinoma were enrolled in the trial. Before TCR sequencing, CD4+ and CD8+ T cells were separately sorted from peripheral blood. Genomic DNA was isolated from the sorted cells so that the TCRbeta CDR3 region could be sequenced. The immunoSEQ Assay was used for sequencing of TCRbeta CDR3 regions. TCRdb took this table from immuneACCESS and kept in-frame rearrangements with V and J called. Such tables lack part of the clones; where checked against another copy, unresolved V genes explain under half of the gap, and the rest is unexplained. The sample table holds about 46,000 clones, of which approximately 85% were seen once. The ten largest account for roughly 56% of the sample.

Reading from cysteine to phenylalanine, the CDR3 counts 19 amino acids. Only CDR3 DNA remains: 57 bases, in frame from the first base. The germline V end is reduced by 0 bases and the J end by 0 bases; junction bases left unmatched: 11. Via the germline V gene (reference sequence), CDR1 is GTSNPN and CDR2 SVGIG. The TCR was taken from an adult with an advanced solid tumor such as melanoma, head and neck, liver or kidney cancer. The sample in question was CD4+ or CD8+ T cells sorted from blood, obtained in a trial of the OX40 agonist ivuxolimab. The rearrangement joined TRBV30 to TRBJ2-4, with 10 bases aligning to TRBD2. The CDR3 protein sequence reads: CAWSVTRTSGGGAKNIQYF. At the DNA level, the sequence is TGTGCCTGGAGTGTTACGAGGACTAGCGGAGGGGGAGCCAAAAACATTCAGTACTTC.